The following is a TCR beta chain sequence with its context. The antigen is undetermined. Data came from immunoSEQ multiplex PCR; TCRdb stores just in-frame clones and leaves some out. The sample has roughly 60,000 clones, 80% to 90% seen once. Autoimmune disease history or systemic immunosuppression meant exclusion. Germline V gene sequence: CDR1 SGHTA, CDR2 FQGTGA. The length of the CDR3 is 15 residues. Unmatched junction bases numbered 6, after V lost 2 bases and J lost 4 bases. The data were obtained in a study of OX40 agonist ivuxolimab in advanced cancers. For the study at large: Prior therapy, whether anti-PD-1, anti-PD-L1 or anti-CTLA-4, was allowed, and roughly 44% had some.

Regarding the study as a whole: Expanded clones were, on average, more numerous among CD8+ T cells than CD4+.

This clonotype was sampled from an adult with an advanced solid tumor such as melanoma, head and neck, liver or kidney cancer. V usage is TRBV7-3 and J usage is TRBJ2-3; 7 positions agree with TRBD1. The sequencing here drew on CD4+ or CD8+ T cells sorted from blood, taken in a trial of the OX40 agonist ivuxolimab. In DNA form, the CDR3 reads TGTGCCAGCAGCTTACAAGGGACAGTGGCAGATACGCAGTATTTT. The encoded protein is CASSLQGTVADTQYF.